This T cell receptor beta chain was sequenced in a study of blood T cells in healthy people across ages. About the research overall: Every two T cells gave about one barcoded beta molecule via template switching.

This CDR3 is built from 17 residues. Germline CDR1 reads SGHRS; CDR2 reads YFSETQ. With 2 bases clipped from V and 5 bases from J, the junction kept 12 bases outside the gene matches. A J-beta primer mix and a sample-barcoded 5' primer were used in a second PCR of roughly 6 to 12 cycles. TCRdb itself ran the 5' RACE reads through MiXCR, one entry per CDR3 protein. Among roughly 1,000,000 distinct CDR3 sequences, under 30% were seen once, and the ten largest hold around 0.7%. This sample was also put to use in a study of T cells of mothers and their children. That investigation notes: Nine systemically healthy Caucasian donors: three mothers, six children. About 3.1 million TCR beta reads per child versus over 8 million per mother. Persistent microchimeric T cell clones were not found at ~100 per million sensitivity.

Sequencing used blood. This clonotype was sampled from a girl between 2 and 10 years old in good health. The chain is built from TRBV5-1 and TRBJ2-2, with TRBD1 identical over 7 bases. CDR3 protein: CASSFQGDVDSTGELFF. CDR3 nucleotides: TGCGCCAGCAGCTTCCAGGGGGACGTGGATTCTACCGGGGAGCTGTTTTTT.